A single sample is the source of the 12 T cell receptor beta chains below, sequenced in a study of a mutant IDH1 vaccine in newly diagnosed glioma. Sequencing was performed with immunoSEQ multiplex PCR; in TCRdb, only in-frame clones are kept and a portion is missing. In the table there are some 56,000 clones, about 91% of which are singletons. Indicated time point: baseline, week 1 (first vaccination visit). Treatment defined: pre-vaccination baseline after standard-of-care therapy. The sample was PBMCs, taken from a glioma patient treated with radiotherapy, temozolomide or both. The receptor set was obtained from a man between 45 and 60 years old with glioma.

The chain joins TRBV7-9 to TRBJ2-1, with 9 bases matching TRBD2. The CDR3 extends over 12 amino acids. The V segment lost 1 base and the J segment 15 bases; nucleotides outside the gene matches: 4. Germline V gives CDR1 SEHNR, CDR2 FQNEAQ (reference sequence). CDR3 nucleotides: TGTGCCAGCAGCTTAGGTCCGGGACTAGCGTTCTTC. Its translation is CASSLGPGLAFF.

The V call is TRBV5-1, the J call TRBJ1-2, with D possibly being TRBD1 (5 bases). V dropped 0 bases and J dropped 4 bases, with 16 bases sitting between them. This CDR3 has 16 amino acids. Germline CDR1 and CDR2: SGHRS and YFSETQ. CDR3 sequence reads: CASSLGVGGKGYGYTF. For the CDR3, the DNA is TGCGCCAGCAGCTTGGGCGTCGGGGGGAAAGGCTATGGCTACACCTTC.

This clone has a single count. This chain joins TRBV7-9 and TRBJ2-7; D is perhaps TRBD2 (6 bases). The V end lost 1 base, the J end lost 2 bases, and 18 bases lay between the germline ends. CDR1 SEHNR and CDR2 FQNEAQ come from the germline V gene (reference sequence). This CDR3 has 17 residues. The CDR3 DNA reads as TGTGCCAGCAGCTTAGGGGCGGGGACTCGGGGCACCTACGAGCAGTACTTC. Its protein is CASSLGAGTRGTYEQYF. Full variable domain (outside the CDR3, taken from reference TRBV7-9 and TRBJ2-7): DTGVSQNPRHKITKRGQNVTFRCDPISEHNRLYWYRQTLGQGPEFLTYFQNEAQLEKSRLLSDRFSAERPKGSFSTLEIQRTEQGDSAMYLCASSLGAGTRGTYEQYFGPGTRLTVT.

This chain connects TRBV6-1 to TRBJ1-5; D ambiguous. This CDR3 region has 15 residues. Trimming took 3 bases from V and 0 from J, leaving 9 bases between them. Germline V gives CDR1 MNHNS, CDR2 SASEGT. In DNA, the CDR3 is TGTGCCAGCAGTGATGGCAGTGCTAGCAATCAGCCCCAGCATTTT. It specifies CASSDGSASNQPQHF.

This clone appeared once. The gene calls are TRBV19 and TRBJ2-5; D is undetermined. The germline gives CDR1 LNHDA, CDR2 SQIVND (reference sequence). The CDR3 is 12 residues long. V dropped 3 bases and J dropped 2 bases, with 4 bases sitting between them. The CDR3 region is CASSIGQETQYF. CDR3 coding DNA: TGTGCCAGTAGTATTGGGCAAGAGACCCAGTACTTC.

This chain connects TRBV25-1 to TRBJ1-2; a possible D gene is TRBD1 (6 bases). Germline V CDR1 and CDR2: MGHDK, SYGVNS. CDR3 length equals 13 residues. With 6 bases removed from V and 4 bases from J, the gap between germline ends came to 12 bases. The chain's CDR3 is CASRSDRTYGYTF. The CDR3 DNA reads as TGTGCCAGCAGATCTGACAGGACCTATGGCTACACCTTC.

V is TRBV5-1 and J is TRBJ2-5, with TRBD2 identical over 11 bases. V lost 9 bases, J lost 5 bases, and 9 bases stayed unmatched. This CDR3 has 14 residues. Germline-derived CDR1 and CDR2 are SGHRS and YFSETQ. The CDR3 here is CATRLAGGWETQYF. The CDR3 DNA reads TGCGCCACCAGATTAGCGGGGGGGTGGGAGACCCAGTACTTC.

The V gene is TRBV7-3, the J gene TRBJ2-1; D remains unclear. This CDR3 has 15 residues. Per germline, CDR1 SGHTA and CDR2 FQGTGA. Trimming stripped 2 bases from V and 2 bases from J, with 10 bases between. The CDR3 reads CASSLGGQAYNEQFF. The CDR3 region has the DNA TGTGCCAGCAGCTTAGGCGGCCAAGCCTACAATGAGCAGTTCTTC.

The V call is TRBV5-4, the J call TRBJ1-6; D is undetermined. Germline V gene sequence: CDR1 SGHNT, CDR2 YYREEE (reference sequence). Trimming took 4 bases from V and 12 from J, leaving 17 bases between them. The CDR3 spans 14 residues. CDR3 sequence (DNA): TGTGCCAGCAGCCCTGCCTACGGCGGTGGACCCCTCCACTTT. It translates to CASSPAYGGGPLHF.

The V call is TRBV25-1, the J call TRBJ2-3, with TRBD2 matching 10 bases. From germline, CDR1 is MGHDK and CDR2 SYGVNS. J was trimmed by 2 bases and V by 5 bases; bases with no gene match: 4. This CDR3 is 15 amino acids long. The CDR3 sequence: CASSRTSGNTDTQYF. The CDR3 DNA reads TGTGCCAGCAGTAGGACTAGCGGAAACACAGATACGCAGTATTTT.

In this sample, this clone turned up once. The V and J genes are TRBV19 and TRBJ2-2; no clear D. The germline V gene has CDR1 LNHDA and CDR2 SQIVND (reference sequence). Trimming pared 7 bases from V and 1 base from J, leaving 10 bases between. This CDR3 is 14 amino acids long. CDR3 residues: CASKRNENTGELFF. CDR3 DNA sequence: TGTGCCAGTAAGAGGAATGAGAACACCGGGGAGCTGTTTTTT.

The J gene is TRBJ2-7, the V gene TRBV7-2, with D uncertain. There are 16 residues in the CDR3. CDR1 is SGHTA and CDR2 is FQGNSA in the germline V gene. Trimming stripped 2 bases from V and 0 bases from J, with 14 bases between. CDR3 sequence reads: CASSLNPRGSSYEQYF. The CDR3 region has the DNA TGTGCCAGCAGCTTAAACCCGCGAGGAAGCTCCTACGAGCAGTACTTC.